This T cell receptor beta chain was identified in a study of beta chain features in type 1 diabetes. The study reverse transcribed the entire isolated RNA, so it sequenced expressed TCRB transcripts. Measured with immunoSEQ multiplex PCR; TCRdb has only the in-frame clones, and not every one. Of over 200,000 clones in the sample, approximately 11% are singletons; the top ten hold around 0.017%. Germline-derived CDR1 and CDR2 are LGHNA and YNFKEQ. This CDR3 has 19 residues. Trimming took off 0 bases at V and 4 bases at J, with 21 bases between the two ends. Regarding the study as a whole: Type 1 diabetes patients had TCRB CDR3s that were shorter (moderately but significantly so) in all four CD4+ subsets.

Comment on this clone: Its antigen remains unknown.

The clonotype comes from a man aged 25-45 years with type 1 diabetes. The chain joins TRBV4-2 to TRBJ2-2; D might be TRBD2 (5 bases). Sequenced input: naive CD4+ T cells from blood. CDR3 nucleotides: TGTGCCAGCAGCCAAGATCGGGTAACTAGGGTAGGGAGCACCGGGGAGCTGTTTTTT. This codes for CASSQDRVTRVGSTGELFF.